The clone carrying this T cell receptor (beta chain) has just a few counts. Its target is not known. V was clipped by 2 bases and J by 0 bases; unmatched bases: 11. The germline V gene encodes CDR1 SNHLY and CDR2 FYNNEI. This CDR3 has 18 amino acids. This sample stems from a study of blood T cells in healthy people across ages. Study findings and constraints: Estimated diversity across one million T cells was deemed an underestimate. Bulk PBMC profiling left naive and antigen-experienced comparisons inconclusive.

Through a sample-barcoded 5' primer and a J-beta primer mix, a second PCR was run for about 6 to 12 cycles. All samples gave at least 2.5 million CDR3-containing paired-end reads. From the 5' RACE reads, TCRdb called clonotypes with MiXCR, one entry per CDR3 protein. Among hundreds of thousands of distinct CDR3 sequences listed, less than 40% were seen once. The rearrangement links TRBV2 to TRBJ1-2; TRBD1 aligns across 8 bases. Material: blood. This receptor was taken from a woman at least 80 years old in good health. The CDR3 protein is CASSETGQGSGPNYGYTF. For the CDR3, the DNA is TGTGCCAGCAGTGAAACCGGACAGGGCTCGGGCCCTAACTATGGCTACACCTTC.